One sample yielded the 7 T cell receptor beta chains listed below, sequenced in a study of identical twins. TCRdb recomputed calls from the 5' RACE reads with MiXCR, one row per CDR3 protein. The data show roughly 190,000 distinct CDR3 sequences, roughly 15% seen once. These data also featured in a second study, about T cells expressing NK-cell markers.

Sequencing input: CD8+ T cells sorted from blood. The receptors were sampled from a woman aged 18-30 years in good health.

CDR3 in DNA: TGTGCCAGCAGCTTGGACACAACCTCTGGAAACACCATATATTTT. Protein product: CASSLDTTSGNTIYF. The rearrangement joins TRBV12-3 or TRBV12-4 to TRBJ1-3; D perhaps matches TRBD1 (5 bases). With 6 bases removed from V and 0 bases from J, the gap between germline ends came to 12 bases. This CDR3 contains 15 residues.

This clonotype occurred a few times. The chain has TRBV15 and TRBJ2-2; D gene unclear. The CDR3 spans 18 residues. Trimming removed 4 bases at V and 0 bases at J, with 18 bases between. From germline, CDR1 is LNHNV and CDR2 YYDKDF (reference sequence). Here the CDR3 DNA reads TGTGCCACCAGCACTAGACAAGTTGCGCAATCGAACACCGGGGAGCTGTTTTTT. This codes for CATSTRQVAQSNTGELFF.

This clonotype has just a few counts. The chain employs TRBV27 and TRBJ2-7, with D possibly matching TRBD2 (5 bases). V gave up 3 bases and J gave up 2 bases, with 11 bases separating them. The CDR3 is 14 amino acids. Germline V CDR1 and CDR2: MNHEY, SMNVEV (reference sequence). As DNA, the CDR3 is TGTGCCAGCAGTTTTGCGGGCCCTCCCTACGAGCAGTACTTC. Its translation: CASSFAGPPYEQYF.

V is TRBV12-3 or TRBV12-4 and J is TRBJ1-2; a possible D gene is TRBD1 (5 bases). The CDR3 extends over 12 amino acids. V was clipped by 5 bases and J by 12 bases, with 16 bases between them. CDR3 bases: TGTGCCAGCAGTCTCTCCGTGGGGGGAGACACCTTC. Amino acids: CASSLSVGGDTF.

The table lists this clonotype with many counts. CDR3 nucleotide sequence: TGTGCCAGCAGTTTATTTTGGGGACGGGCTAACTATGGCTACACCTTC. It encodes CASSLFWGRANYGYTF. The chain employs TRBV12-3 or TRBV12-4 and TRBJ1-2; D is perhaps TRBD1 (5 bases). This CDR3 has 16 amino acids. The germline V and J ends were trimmed by 2 bases and 0 bases, with 13 bases remaining between them.

The chain links TRBV7-9 to TRBJ1-1; D remains ambiguous. Trimming removed 5 bases at V and 6 bases at J, with 13 bases between. CDR3 length: 13 amino acids. Germline V CDR1 and CDR2: SEHNR, FQNEAQ (reference sequence). The CDR3 loop reads CASSPAMRAEAFF. DNA for the CDR3: TGTGCCAGCAGCCCCGCTATGCGGGCTGAAGCTTTCTTT.

About this clonotype itself: At one end the junction does not follow the germline gene, possibly because of a read error. The chain carries TRBV7-7 and TRBJ2-1, with 7 bases lining up with TRBD2. Per germline, CDR1 SSHAT and CDR2 FNYEAQ (reference sequence). The CDR3 is 16 amino acids. The CDR3: CASSPLGGWLHNEQFF. CDR3 nucleotide sequence: TGTGCTAGCAGCCCTTTGGGAGGGTGGTTACACAATGAGCAGTTCTTC.